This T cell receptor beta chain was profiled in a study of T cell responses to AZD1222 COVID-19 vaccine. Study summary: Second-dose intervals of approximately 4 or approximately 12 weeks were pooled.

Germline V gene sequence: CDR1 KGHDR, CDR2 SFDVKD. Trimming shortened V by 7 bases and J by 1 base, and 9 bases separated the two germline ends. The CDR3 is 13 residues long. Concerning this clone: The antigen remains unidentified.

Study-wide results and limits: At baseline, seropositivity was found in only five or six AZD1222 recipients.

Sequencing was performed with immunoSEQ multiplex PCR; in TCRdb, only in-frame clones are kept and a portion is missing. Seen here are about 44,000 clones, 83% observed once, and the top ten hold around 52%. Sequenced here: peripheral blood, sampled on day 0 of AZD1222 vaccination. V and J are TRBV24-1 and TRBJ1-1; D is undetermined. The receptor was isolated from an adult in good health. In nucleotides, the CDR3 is TGTGCCACCAGGAAGACAAAGAACACTGAAGCTTTCTTT. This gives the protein CATRKTKNTEAFF.